Listed below are T cell receptor beta chains from one sample, sequenced in a study of T cell responses to AZD1222 COVID-19 vaccine. Sequenced by immunoSEQ multiplex PCR; TCRdb stores in-frame clones only, minus some. This table has about 150,000 clones, 86% appearing once. The sample in question was peripheral blood, obtained on day 0 of MenACWY control vaccination. The receptors originated from an adult in good health. Each CDR3 is given with its conserved first and last residue. Each record gives: D gene, V gene, J gene, clone size, CDR3 protein, CDR3 DNA. A D gene is named only where the DNA matches it firmly. Expanded clones get a size class; other rows say once, few or many, or leave the size out.

TRBD2	TRBV24-1	TRBJ2-1	NA	CATKGSGSYNEQFF	TGTGCCACCAAAGGGAGCGGGAGTTACAATGAGCAGTTCTTC
NA	TRBV7-2	TRBJ1-5	NA	CASSPRGGSNQPQHF	TGTGCCAGCAGTCCACGTGGGGGTAGCAATCAGCCCCAGCATTTT
NA	TRBV18	TRBJ1-4	once	CASSPPGHRNEKLFF	TGTGCCAGCTCACCACCGGGACACAGGAATGAAAAACTGTTTTTT
NA	TRBV25-1	TRBJ1-5	NA	CASSPPVGQPQHF	TGTGCCAGCAGCCCCCCGGTCGGCCAGCCCCAGCATTTT
TRBD2	TRBV4-1	TRBJ2-1	NA	CASSQESGRLSYNEQFF	TGCGCCAGCAGCCAAGAAAGCGGGAGGCTATCCTACAATGAGCAGTTCTTC
NA	TRBV21-1	TRBJ1-6	NA	CASIWGIPNNSPLHF	TGTGCCAGCATCTGGGGCATCCCTAATAATTCACCCCTCCACTTT
NA	TRBV7-2	TRBJ2-2	NA	CASSLGGAGELFF	TGTGCCAGCAGCTTAGGAGGAGCCGGGGAGCTGTTTTTT
NA	TRBV9	TRBJ2-1	NA	CASSVVAGRDEQFF	TGTGCCAGCAGCGTAGTGGCAGGTAGGGATGAGCAGTTCTTC
TRBD1	TRBV5-5	TRBJ1-2	NA	CASSLAGTGNYYGYTF	TGTGCCAGCAGCTTGGCTGGGACAGGGAATTACTATGGCTACACCTTC
NA	TRBV7-9	TRBJ2-3	NA	CASSAPGGDTQYF	TGTGCCAGCAGCGCACCCGGGGGAGATACGCAGTATTTT
NA	TRBV18	TRBJ1-3	NA	CASSPGGRPGNTIYF	TGTGCCAGCTCACCAGGAGGGCGACCTGGAAACACCATATATTTT
TRBD1	TRBV19	TRBJ1-2	NA	CASSITGTGWDGYTF	TGTGCCAGTAGTATAACCGGGACAGGATGGGATGGCTACACCTTC
NA	TRBV19	TRBJ2-7	NA	CASSMGRTYSYEQYF	TGTGCCAGTAGTATGGGTCGGACATACTCCTACGAGCAGTACTTC
NA	TRBV19	TRBJ1-4	NA	CASSTQGTNEKLFF	TGTGCCAGTAGTACCCAGGGGACTAATGAAAAACTGTTTTTT
TRBD1	TRBV5-4	TRBJ1-1	NA	CASSHGTGKGEAFF	TGTGCCAGCAGCCACGGGACAGGGAAGGGTGAAGCTTTCTTT
NA	TRBV10-2	TRBJ1-5	once	CASSGQSNQPQHF	TGCGCCAGCAGTGGACAGTCCAATCAGCCCCAGCATTTT